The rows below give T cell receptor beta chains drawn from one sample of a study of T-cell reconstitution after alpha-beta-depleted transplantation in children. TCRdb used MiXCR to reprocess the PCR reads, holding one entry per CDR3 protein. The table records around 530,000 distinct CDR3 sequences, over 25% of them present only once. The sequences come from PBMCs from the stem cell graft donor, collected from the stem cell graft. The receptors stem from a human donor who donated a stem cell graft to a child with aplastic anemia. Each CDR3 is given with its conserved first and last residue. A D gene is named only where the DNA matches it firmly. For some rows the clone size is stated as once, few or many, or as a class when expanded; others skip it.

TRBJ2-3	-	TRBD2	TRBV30	TGTGCCTGGAGTGTCGGTAGCGGGAGCTCTGATACGCAGTATTTT	CAWSVGSGSSDTQYF
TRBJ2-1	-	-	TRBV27	TGTGCCAGCAGTTTGCGGGTAGACTCCTACAATGAGCAGTTCTTC	CASSLRVDSYNEQFF
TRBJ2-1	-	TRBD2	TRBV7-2	TGTGCCAGCAGCCTAGGGACTAGCGGGACCAGCAATGAGCAGTTCTTC	CASSLGTSGTSNEQFF
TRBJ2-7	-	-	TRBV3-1	TGTGCCAGCAGCCAAGTATCCGGATCCTACGAGCAGTACTTC	CASSQVSGSYEQYF
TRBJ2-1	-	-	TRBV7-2	TGTGCCAGCAGCTCCAATTACGTTCCTTCTGAGGAGCAGTTCTTC	CASSSNYVPSEEQFF
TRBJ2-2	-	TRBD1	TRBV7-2	TGTGCCAGCAGCGACCGACAGGGTTTAATCACCGGGGAGCTGTTTTTT	CASSDRQGLITGELFF
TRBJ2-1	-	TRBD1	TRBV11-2	TGTGCCAGCAGCTCCGGGACAGGGTTAGGAATGGAGCAGTTCTTC	CASSSGTGLGMEQFF
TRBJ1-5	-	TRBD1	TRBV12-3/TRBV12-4	TGTGCCAGCAGTTCCCGGACAGGGGACAGCAATCAGCCCCAGCATTTT	CASSSRTGDSNQPQHF
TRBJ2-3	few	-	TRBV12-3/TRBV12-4	TGTGCCAGCAGCCCTCCTTTGGCCACGCAGTATTTT	CASSPPLATQYF
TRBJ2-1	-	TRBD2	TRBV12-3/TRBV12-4	TGTGCCAGCAGTCTCCTAGCGGGAGGATTCTCCTACAATGAGCAGTTCTTC	CASSLLAGGFSYNEQFF
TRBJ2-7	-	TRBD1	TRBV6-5	TGTGCCAGCAGTTACTCGCTGGGACAGGGTTACGAGCAGTACTTC	CASSYSLGQGYEQYF
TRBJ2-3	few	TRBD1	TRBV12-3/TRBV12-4	TGTGCCAGCAGTTACCCAGGACAGGGCGGTACGCAGTATTTT	CASSYPGQGGTQYF
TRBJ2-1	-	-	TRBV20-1	TGCAGTGCTAGAGGAACCCAGGGTTTGGATCATGAGCAGTTCTTC	CSARGTQGLDHEQFF
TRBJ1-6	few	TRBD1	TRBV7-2	TGTGCCAGCACTTTCAGGGGGTATAATTCACCCCTCCACTTT	CASTFRGYNSPLHF
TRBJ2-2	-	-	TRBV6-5	TGTGCCAGCAGTTACGACAACACCGGGGAGCTGTTTTTT	CASSYDNTGELFF
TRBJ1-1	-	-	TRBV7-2	TGTGCCAGCAGCTTACAGGGGCCGACTCTGAACACTGAAGCTTTCTTT	CASSLQGPTLNTEAFF
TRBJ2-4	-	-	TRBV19	TGTGCCAGTAGTATACGCGCTGCGAAAAACATTCAGTACTTC	CASSIRAAKNIQYF
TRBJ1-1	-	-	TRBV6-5	TGTGCCAGCAAGGGTGGGACTGAAGCTTTCTTT	CASKGGTEAFF
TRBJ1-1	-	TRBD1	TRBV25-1	TGTGCCAGCGGGTACAGGGGGTCGTCTTTCTTT	CASGYRGSSFF
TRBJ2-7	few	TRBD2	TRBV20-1	TGCAGTGCTAGAGATAGAGGGCTTGACGTGACGGGGACTAGGGTCTACGAGCAGTACTTC	CSARDRGLDVTGTRVYEQYF
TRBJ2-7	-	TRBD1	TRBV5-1	TGCGCCAGCAGCGTCGGGACAGGGTACGAGCAGTACTTC	CASSVGTGYEQYF
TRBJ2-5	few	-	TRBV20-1	TGCAGTGCTAGAGCAAATCAGGGAGGTACTGGGACCCAGTACTTC	CSARANQGGTGTQYF
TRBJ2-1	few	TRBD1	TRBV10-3	TGTGCCATCAGTGTTTCGCTGACAGGGGGCCATGAGCAGTTCTTC	CAISVSLTGGHEQFF
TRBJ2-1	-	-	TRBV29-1	TGCAGCTTCGACGACGGGTCGCCCCCTTACAATGAGCAGTTCTTC	CSFDDGSPPYNEQFF
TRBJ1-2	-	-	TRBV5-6	TGTGCCAGCAGCTTGAGCCAGGGGAAGCATGGCTACACCTTC	CASSLSQGKHGYTF
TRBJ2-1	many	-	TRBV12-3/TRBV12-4	TGTGCCAGCAGTTTAGTCGACGAGGACAATGAGCAGTTCTTC	CASSLVDEDNEQFF
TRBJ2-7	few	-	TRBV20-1	TGCAGTGCCCGACGGCCAGCCTCCTACGAGCAGTACTTC	CSARRPASYEQYF
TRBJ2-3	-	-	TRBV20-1	TGCAGTGCTAGAGGCCGACAGACTGACACAGATACGCAGTATTTT	CSARGRQTDTDTQYF
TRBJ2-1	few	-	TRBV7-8	TGTGCCAGCAGCTCACAGGCGGGGAGCTCCTACAATGAGCAGTTCTTC	CASSSQAGSSYNEQFF
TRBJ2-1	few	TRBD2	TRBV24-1	TGTGCCACCAGCCGACGGGAGGCTCGGTACAATGAGCAGTTCTTC	CATSRREARYNEQFF
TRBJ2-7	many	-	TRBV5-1	TGTGCCAGCAGTCTACAGGGTTACGAGCAGTACTTC	CASSLQGYEQYF
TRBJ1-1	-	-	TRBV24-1	TGTGCCACCAGTGATTTTACGGGGACTGAAGCTTTCTTT	CATSDFTGTEAFF
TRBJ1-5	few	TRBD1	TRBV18	TGTGCCAGCTCACCATTCGGGACAGGGAGTAATCAGCCCCAGCATTTT	CASSPFGTGSNQPQHF
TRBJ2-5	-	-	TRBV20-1	TGCAGTGCTAGAATAGGGGGGCAAGAGACCCAGTACTTC	CSARIGGQETQYF
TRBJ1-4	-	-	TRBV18	TGTGCCAGCTCACCATTGGCAGGGACGGGGGGAAAACTGTTTTTT	CASSPLAGTGGKLFF
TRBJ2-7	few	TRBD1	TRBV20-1	TGCAGTGTCGGACAGGGTGCTTACGAGCAGTACTTC	CSVGQGAYEQYF
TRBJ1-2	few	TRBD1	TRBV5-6	TGTGCCAGCAGCCCACGGACAGGGAGAGGCTATGGCTACACCTTC	CASSPRTGRGYGYTF